The rows below give T cell receptor beta chains drawn from one sample of a study of T-cell memory formation after mild COVID-19. TCRdb re-called the 5' RACE reads with MiXCR, one entry per CDR3 protein. This sample has more than 450,000 distinct CDR3 sequences, with more than 15% found just once. The specimen was PBMCs or a T cell subset sorted from them (not recorded which). These receptor sequences come from an adult woman who had mild COVID-19 (a few samples of this study predate the infection). Cell type and time point are not known. Both conserved end residues are part of each CDR3. A D gene is named only where the DNA matches it firmly. Some rows mark clone size as missing; the rest say once, few, many or name a class of expanded clone.

>TRBJ2-6|NA|TRBV7-8|NA
CASIPPLFSNVLTF
TGTGCCAGCATCCCGCCTTTGTTTTCCAACGTCCTGACTTTC
>TRBJ2-6|TRBD1|TRBV7-9|NA
CASSRRRDRALSGANVLTF
TGTGCCAGCAGCCGACGCCGGGACAGGGCGCTCTCTGGGGCCAACGTCCTGACTTTC
>TRBJ2-7|TRBD2|TRBV20-1|NA
CSASSGRRLEQYF
TGCAGTGCTAGTAGCGGGAGAAGGCTCGAGCAGTACTTC
>TRBJ2-5|TRBD2|TRBV7-2|NA
CASSLAKGGRRLQETQYF
TGTGCCAGCAGCTTAGCGAAGGGCGGGAGGAGATTACAAGAGACCCAGTACTTC
>TRBJ1-4|TRBD1|TRBV4-1|few
CASSQGLTVRDSNEKLFF
TGCGCCAGCAGCCAAGGCCTAACCGTTCGGGACAGTAATGAAAAACTGTTTTTT
>TRBJ2-7|NA|TRBV5-1|once
CASSLVWGYEQYF
TGCGCCAGCAGCTTGGTTTGGGGGTACGAGCAGTACTTC
>TRBJ2-1|TRBD2|TRBV6-2/TRBV6-3|NA
CASSYSAGTSGDEQFF
TGTGCCAGCAGTTACTCGGCAGGGACTAGCGGGGATGAGCAGTTCTTC
>TRBJ2-1|NA|TRBV24-1|few
CATSEGTEQFF
TGTGCCACCAGTGAGGGTACTGAGCAGTTCTTC
>TRBJ2-7|NA|TRBV7-3|few
CASSKGGGLTYEQYF
TGTGCCAGCAGCAAAGGGGGGGGCCTGACCTACGAGCAGTACTTC
>TRBJ2-7|NA|TRBV7-9|NA
CASSFSRGDEQYF
TGTGCCAGCAGCTTTTCCCGGGGCGACGAGCAGTACTTC
>TRBJ2-4|NA|TRBV5-1|few
CASSLAPRPGAKNIQYF
TGCGCCAGCAGCTTGGCCCCGAGGCCGGGAGCCAAAAACATTCAGTACTTC
>TRBJ1-1|TRBD1|TRBV29-1|NA
CSVVRGLGTEAFF
TGCAGCGTTGTAAGGGGGCTGGGCACTGAAGCTTTCTTT
>TRBJ2-4|NA|TRBV4-3|few
CASSQDPLLENIQYF
TGCGCCAGCAGCCAAGACCCACTTCTGGAAAACATTCAGTACTTC
>TRBJ2-7|NA|TRBV6-1|once
CASSEVANYEQYF
TGTGCCAGCAGTGAAGTGGCAAATTACGAGCAGTACTTC
>TRBJ2-3|NA|TRBV20-1|few
CSAHRHSGSTDTQYF
TGCAGTGCTCACCGACATAGCGGCAGCACAGATACGCAGTATTTT
>TRBJ1-2|NA|TRBV24-1|few
CATSAYENYGYTF
TGTGCCACCAGTGCTTATGAGAACTATGGCTACACCTTC
>TRBJ1-5|NA|TRBV7-2|few
CASSLDSGFSNQPQHF
TGTGCCAGCAGCTTAGACTCGGGGTTTAGCAATCAGCCCCAGCATTTT
>TRBJ2-1|TRBD1|TRBV6-5|few
CASRVDRGTYNEQFF
TGTGCCAGCAGGGTCGACAGGGGGACCTACAATGAGCAGTTCTTC
>TRBJ2-7|TRBD2|TRBV28|NA
CASSPSGRFRNEQYF
TGTGCCAGCAGTCCTAGCGGGAGGTTCAGGAACGAGCAGTACTTC
>TRBJ2-7|NA|TRBV2|NA
CASSEGRPASYEQYF
TGTGCCAGCAGTGAAGGGCGGCCGGCTTCCTACGAGCAGTACTTC
>TRBJ1-1|NA|TRBV20-1|few
CSAPMNTEAFF
TGCAGTGCTCCCATGAACACTGAAGCTTTCTTT
>TRBJ1-6|NA|TRBV4-2|few
CASSQVVGGNSPLHF
TGTGCCAGCAGCCAAGTGGTTGGTGGGAATTCACCCCTCCACTTT
>TRBJ1-2|NA|TRBV12-3/TRBV12-4|NA
CASSIIKHGTTNYGYTF
TGTGCCAGCAGCATAATTAAACACGGGACAACGAACTATGGCTACACCTTC
>TRBJ1-4|TRBD1|TRBV9|few
CASSPTPTGGNEKLFF
TGTGCCAGCAGCCCGACACCTACAGGGGGAAATGAAAAACTGTTTTTT
>TRBJ1-2|TRBD1|TRBV7-6|NA
CASSLGGQANGYTF
TGTGCCAGCAGCTTAGGAGGACAGGCCAATGGCTACACCTTC
>TRBJ2-7|TRBD1|TRBV4-2|few
CASSQPPGTDNYEQYF
TGTGCCAGCAGCCAACCTCCCGGGACAGACAACTACGAGCAGTACTTC
>TRBJ2-1|TRBD2|TRBV9|NA
CASSVEGLAGGRSYNEQFF
TGTGCCAGCAGCGTAGAGGGACTAGCGGGAGGGCGCTCCTACAATGAGCAGTTCTTC
>TRBJ2-7|TRBD1|TRBV7-9|NA
CASSQGQTLYEQYF
TGTGCCAGCAGCCAGGGACAGACCCTCTACGAGCAGTACTTC
>TRBJ2-7|TRBD1|TRBV7-8|NA
CASSGARQGSSYEQYF
TGTGCCAGCAGCGGCGCCCGACAGGGGTCTTCCTACGAGCAGTACTTC
>TRBJ2-2|TRBD1|TRBV18|NA
CASSHLNRGDTGELFF
TGTGCCAGCTCACACCTCAACAGGGGTGACACCGGGGAGCTGTTTTTT
>TRBJ2-7|TRBD1|TRBV20-1|NA
CSAIPGQGSYEQYF
TGCAGTGCTATCCCGGGACAGGGGTCCTACGAGCAGTACTTC
>TRBJ1-5|NA|TRBV6-2/TRBV6-3|NA
CASSSTGRGQSNQPQHF
TGTGCCAGCAGTTCTACCGGCAGAGGACAGAGCAATCAGCCCCAGCATTTT
>TRBJ2-5|NA|TRBV21-1|NA
CASTVGDKTERFQETQYF
TGTGCCAGCACCGTCGGAGATAAGACAGAACGCTTCCAAGAGACCCAGTACTTC
>TRBJ2-3|TRBD2|TRBV4-3|NA
CASSQVGLAVGTDTQYF
TGCGCCAGCAGCCAAGTGGGACTAGCGGTCGGAACAGATACGCAGTATTTT
>TRBJ1-6|TRBD1|TRBV5-6|few
CASSGRRDRGYNSPLHF
TGTGCCAGCAGCGGTCGCCGGGACAGGGGTTATAATTCACCCCTCCACTTT
>TRBJ2-6|NA|TRBV10-3|NA
CAISLGVSGANVLTF
TGTGCCATCAGCCTAGGGGTCTCTGGGGCCAACGTCCTGACTTTC
>TRBJ2-5|NA|TRBV4-1|NA
CASSQLGLYQETQYF
TGCGCCAGCAGCCAATTAGGCCTGTACCAAGAGACCCAGTACTTC
>TRBJ1-1|TRBD1|TRBV5-8|NA
CASNPDRGYTEAFF
TGTGCCAGCAACCCTGACAGGGGATACACTGAAGCTTTCTTT
>TRBJ1-2|NA|TRBV4-3|NA
CASSQGHLTNYGYTF
TGCGCCAGCAGCCAAGGACATCTGACTAACTATGGCTACACCTTC
>TRBJ1-3|NA|TRBV6-1|NA
CASHYASFSSGNTIYF
TGTGCCAGTCACTATGCCTCCTTCTCCTCTGGAAACACCATATATTTT
>TRBJ2-1|NA|TRBV14|NA
CASRRGGHPNEQFF
TGTGCCAGCCGGAGGGGGGGTCACCCCAATGAGCAGTTCTTC
>TRBJ2-4|NA|TRBV5-1|few
CASSLPGRNIQYF
TGCGCCAGCAGCTTGCCGGGCAGAAACATTCAGTACTTC
>TRBJ2-1|TRBD2|TRBV5-4|few
CASSSRGRGINEQFF
TGTGCCAGCAGCTCTCGCGGGAGGGGCATCAATGAGCAGTTCTTC
>TRBJ2-4|NA|TRBV5-1|few
CASSLEQGNLAKNIQYF
TGCGCCAGCAGCTTGGAACAGGGCAATTTAGCCAAAAACATTCAGTACTTC
>TRBJ1-1|TRBD1|TRBV12-3/TRBV12-4|NA
CASSPDRLTESTEAFF
TGTGCCAGCAGCCCGGACAGGTTGACAGAGAGCACTGAAGCTTTCTTT
>TRBJ2-5|NA|TRBV10-3|few
CAISDSRWAPTQETQYF
TGTGCCATCAGTGACTCCCGTTGGGCTCCCACACAAGAGACCCAGTACTTC
>TRBJ2-1|NA|TRBV20-1|NA
CSAIGIVDEQFF
TGCAGTGCTATAGGGATTGTGGATGAGCAGTTCTTC
>TRBJ1-5|NA|TRBV6-1|NA
CASSGLRPGYSNQPQHF
TGTGCCAGCAGTGGATTAAGACCGGGCTATTCCAATCAGCCCCAGCATTTT
>TRBJ2-2|NA|TRBV7-2|few
CASSLRAEGTGELFF
TGTGCCAGCAGCTTAAGGGCTGAGGGGACCGGGGAGCTGTTTTTT
>TRBJ1-3|NA|TRBV5-1|NA
CASSRLPDSSGNTIYF
TGCGCCAGCAGCCGTTTACCGGACAGCTCTGGAAACACCATATATTTT
>TRBJ2-7|NA|TRBV7-3|NA
CASRARAHEQYF
TGTGCCAGCAGAGCCAGGGCCCACGAGCAGTACTTC
>TRBJ1-2|NA|TRBV20-1|NA
CSASTGPTMRYTF
TGCAGTGCTAGTACAGGCCCTACCATGCGCTACACCTTC
>TRBJ2-5|NA|TRBV7-8|NA
CASSLALNRETQYF
TGTGCCAGCAGCTTAGCGCTAAATCGAGAGACCCAGTACTTC
>TRBJ1-3|NA|TRBV7-9|few
CASTRTLSSGNTIYF
TGTGCCAGTACCAGGACGTTAAGCTCTGGAAACACCATATATTTT
>TRBJ2-5|TRBD1|TRBV5-1|NA
CASSRDRSRKETQYF
TGCGCCAGCAGCCGGGACAGGAGCCGAAAAGAGACCCAGTACTTC
>TRBJ2-2|NA|TRBV30|NA
CAWSVGQRFTGELFF
TGTGCCTGGAGTGTAGGACAGAGGTTCACCGGGGAGCTGTTTTTT
>TRBJ2-3|NA|TRBV7-9|NA
CASSFRAPSTDTQYF
TGTGCCAGCAGCTTTAGGGCCCCGAGCACAGATACGCAGTATTTT
>TRBJ2-4|NA|TRBV11-2|NA
CASSFWGNIQYF
TGTGCCAGCAGCTTCTGGGGAAACATTCAGTACTTC